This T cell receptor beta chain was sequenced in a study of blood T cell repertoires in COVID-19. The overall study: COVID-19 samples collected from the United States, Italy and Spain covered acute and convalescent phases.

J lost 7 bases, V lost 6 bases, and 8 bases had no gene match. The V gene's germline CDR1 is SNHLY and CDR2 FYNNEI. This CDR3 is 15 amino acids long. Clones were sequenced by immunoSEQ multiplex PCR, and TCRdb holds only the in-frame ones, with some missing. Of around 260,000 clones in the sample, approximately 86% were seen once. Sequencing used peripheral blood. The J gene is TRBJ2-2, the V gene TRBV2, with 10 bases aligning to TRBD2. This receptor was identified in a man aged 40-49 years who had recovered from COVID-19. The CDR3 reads CASRVAGGLGGELFF. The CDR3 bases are TGTGCCAGCAGAGTAGCGGGAGGATTAGGCGGGGAGCTGTTTTTT.